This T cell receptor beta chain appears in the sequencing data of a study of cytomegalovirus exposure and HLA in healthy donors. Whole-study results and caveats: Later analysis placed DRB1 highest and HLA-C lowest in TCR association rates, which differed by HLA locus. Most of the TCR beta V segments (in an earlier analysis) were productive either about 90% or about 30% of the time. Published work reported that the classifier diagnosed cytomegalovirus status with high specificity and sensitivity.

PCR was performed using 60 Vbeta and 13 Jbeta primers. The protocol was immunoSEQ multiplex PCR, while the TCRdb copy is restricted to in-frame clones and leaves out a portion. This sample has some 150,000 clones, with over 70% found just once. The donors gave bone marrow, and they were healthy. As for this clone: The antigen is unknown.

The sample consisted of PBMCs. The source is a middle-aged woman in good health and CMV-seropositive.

CDR3 coding DNA: TGCGCCAGCAGCCAAGAAGCGGGGCCTAACTATGGCTACACCTTC. It is translated as CASSQEAGPNYGYTF. The chain combines TRBV4-1 with TRBJ1-2, with D perhaps TRBD1 (5 bases). Germline V lookup: CDR1 MGHRA, CDR2 YSYEKL. CDR3 length equals 15 residues. V shed 0 bases and J shed 0 bases, with 8 bases lying between them.